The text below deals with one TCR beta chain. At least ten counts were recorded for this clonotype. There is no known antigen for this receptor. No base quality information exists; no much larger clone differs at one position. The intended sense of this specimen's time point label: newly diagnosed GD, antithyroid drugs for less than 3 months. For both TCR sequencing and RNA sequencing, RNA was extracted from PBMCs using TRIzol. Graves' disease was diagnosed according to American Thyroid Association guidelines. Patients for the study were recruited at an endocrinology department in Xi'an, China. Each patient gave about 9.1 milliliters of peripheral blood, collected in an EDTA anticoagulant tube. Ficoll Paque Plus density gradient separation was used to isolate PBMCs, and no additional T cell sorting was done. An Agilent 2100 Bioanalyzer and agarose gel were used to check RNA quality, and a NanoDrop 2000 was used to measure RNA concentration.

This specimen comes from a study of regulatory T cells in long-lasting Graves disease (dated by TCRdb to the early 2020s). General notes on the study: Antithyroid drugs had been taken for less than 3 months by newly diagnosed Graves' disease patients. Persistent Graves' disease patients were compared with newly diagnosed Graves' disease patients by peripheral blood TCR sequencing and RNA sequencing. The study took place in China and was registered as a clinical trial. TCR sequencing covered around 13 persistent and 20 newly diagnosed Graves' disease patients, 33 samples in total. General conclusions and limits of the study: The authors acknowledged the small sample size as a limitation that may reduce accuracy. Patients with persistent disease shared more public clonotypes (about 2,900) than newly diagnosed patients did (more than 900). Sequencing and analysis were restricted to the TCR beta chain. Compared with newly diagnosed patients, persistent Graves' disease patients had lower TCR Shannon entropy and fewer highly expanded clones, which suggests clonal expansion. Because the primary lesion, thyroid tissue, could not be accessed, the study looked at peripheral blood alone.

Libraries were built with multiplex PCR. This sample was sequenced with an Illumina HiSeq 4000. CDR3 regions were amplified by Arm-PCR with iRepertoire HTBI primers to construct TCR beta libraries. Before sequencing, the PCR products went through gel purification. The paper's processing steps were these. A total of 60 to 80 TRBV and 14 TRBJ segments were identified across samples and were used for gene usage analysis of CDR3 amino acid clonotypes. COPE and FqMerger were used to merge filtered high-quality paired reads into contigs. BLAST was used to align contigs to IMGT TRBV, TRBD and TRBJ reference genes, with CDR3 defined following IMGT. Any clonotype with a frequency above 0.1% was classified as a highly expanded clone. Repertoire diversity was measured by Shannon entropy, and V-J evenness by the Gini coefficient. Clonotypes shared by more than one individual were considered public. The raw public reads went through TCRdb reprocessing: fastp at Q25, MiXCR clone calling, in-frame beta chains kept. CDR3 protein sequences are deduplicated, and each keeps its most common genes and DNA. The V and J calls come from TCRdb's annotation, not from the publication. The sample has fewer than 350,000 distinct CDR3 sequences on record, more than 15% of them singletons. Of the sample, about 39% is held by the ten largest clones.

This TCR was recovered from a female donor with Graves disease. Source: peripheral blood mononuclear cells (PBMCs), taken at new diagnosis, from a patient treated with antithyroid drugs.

The DNA is as follows: TGCAGTGCTAGAGGTGGGACAGGGAACTATGGCTACACCTTC. Its translation reads: CSARGGTGNYGYTF. The V and J segments used are TRBV20-1 and TRBJ1-2; 9 bases in between match TRBD1. V and J are trimmed by 1 base and 2 bases, and the gene matches miss 2 bases of the junction. Reading the germline V gene (reference sequence) gives CDR1 DFQATT and CDR2 SNEGSKA. From the cysteine up to the phenylalanine, the CDR3 has a length of 14 residues. Of the read, only the CDR3 DNA is kept; its 42 bases are in frame from base 1.